This T cell receptor beta chain was captured in a study of blood T cell repertoires in COVID-19. This table comes from immunoSEQ multiplex PCR, and its TCRdb copy is limited to in-frame clones, with some not included. This sample yields 450,000 or so clones, of which 70% to 90% are seen a single time; more than 0.7% belongs to the top ten. J was trimmed by 5 bases and V by 3 bases; bases with no gene match: 8. CDR3 size: 17 residues. CDR1 and CDR2 from the germline V gene are LNHDA and SQIVND (reference sequence). The sample comprised peripheral blood. The chain is built from TRBV19 and TRBJ2-2, with 11 bases identical to TRBD2. The clonotype was recovered from a man younger than 35 with COVID-19, enrolled during active disease. This CDR3 is CASSIFGLAGRTGELFF. The CDR3 DNA reads TGTGCCAGTAGTATTTTCGGACTAGCGGGCAGGACCGGGGAGCTGTTTTTT.